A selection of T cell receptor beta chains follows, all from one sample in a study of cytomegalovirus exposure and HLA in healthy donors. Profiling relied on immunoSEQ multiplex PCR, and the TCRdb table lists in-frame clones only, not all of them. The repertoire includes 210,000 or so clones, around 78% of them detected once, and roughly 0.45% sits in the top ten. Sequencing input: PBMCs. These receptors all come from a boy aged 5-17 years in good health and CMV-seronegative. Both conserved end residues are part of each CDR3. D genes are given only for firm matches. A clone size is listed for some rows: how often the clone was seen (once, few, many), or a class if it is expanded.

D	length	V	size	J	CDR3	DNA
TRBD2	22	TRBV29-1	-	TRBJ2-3	CSVEDRRWADRTSGASTDTQYF	TGCAGCGTTGAAGATCGTAGGTGGGCGGACAGGACTAGCGGGGCTAGCACAGATACGCAGTATTTT
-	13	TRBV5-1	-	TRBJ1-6	CASSLQPNSPLHF	TGCGCCAGCAGCTTACAGCCCAATTCACCCCTCCACTTT
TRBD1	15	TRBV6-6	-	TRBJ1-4	CASSSLGTGGEKLFF	TGTGCCAGCAGTTCCCTCGGGACAGGGGGTGAAAAACTGTTTTTT
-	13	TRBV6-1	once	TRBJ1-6	CASTERVNSPLHF	TGTGCCAGCACGGAGAGGGTTAATTCACCCCTCCACTTT
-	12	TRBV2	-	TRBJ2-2	CASYRVSGELFF	TGTGCCAGCTACAGGGTCTCTGGGGAGCTGTTTTTT
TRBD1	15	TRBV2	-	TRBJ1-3	CASRIWDRAGNTIYF	TGTGCCAGCAGGATCTGGGACAGGGCGGGAAACACCATATATTTT
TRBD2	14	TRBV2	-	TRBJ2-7	CASSALAGVNEQYF	TGTGCCAGCAGTGCCCTAGCGGGAGTGAACGAGCAGTACTTC
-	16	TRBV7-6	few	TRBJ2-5	CASSLAFRRGQETQYF	TGTGCCAGCAGCTTAGCTTTCCGAAGGGGGCAAGAGACCCAGTACTTC
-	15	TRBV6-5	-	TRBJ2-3	CASSPGLLNTDTQYF	TGTGCCAGCAGCCCCGGACTTTTAAACACAGATACGCAGTATTTT
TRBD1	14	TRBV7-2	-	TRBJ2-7	CASSLRQGHYEQYF	TGTGCCAGCAGCTTAAGACAGGGGCACTACGAGCAGTACTTC
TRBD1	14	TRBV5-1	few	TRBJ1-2	CASSLRTGGGGYTF	TGCGCCAGCAGCCTACGGACAGGGGGCGGTGGCTACACCTTC
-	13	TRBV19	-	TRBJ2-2	CASTTTRAGELFF	TGTGCCAGTACCACGACGCGGGCCGGGGAGCTGTTTTTT
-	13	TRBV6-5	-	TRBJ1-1	CASSLGRNTEAFF	TGTGCCAGCAGTTTGGGGAGGAACACTGAAGCTTTCTTT